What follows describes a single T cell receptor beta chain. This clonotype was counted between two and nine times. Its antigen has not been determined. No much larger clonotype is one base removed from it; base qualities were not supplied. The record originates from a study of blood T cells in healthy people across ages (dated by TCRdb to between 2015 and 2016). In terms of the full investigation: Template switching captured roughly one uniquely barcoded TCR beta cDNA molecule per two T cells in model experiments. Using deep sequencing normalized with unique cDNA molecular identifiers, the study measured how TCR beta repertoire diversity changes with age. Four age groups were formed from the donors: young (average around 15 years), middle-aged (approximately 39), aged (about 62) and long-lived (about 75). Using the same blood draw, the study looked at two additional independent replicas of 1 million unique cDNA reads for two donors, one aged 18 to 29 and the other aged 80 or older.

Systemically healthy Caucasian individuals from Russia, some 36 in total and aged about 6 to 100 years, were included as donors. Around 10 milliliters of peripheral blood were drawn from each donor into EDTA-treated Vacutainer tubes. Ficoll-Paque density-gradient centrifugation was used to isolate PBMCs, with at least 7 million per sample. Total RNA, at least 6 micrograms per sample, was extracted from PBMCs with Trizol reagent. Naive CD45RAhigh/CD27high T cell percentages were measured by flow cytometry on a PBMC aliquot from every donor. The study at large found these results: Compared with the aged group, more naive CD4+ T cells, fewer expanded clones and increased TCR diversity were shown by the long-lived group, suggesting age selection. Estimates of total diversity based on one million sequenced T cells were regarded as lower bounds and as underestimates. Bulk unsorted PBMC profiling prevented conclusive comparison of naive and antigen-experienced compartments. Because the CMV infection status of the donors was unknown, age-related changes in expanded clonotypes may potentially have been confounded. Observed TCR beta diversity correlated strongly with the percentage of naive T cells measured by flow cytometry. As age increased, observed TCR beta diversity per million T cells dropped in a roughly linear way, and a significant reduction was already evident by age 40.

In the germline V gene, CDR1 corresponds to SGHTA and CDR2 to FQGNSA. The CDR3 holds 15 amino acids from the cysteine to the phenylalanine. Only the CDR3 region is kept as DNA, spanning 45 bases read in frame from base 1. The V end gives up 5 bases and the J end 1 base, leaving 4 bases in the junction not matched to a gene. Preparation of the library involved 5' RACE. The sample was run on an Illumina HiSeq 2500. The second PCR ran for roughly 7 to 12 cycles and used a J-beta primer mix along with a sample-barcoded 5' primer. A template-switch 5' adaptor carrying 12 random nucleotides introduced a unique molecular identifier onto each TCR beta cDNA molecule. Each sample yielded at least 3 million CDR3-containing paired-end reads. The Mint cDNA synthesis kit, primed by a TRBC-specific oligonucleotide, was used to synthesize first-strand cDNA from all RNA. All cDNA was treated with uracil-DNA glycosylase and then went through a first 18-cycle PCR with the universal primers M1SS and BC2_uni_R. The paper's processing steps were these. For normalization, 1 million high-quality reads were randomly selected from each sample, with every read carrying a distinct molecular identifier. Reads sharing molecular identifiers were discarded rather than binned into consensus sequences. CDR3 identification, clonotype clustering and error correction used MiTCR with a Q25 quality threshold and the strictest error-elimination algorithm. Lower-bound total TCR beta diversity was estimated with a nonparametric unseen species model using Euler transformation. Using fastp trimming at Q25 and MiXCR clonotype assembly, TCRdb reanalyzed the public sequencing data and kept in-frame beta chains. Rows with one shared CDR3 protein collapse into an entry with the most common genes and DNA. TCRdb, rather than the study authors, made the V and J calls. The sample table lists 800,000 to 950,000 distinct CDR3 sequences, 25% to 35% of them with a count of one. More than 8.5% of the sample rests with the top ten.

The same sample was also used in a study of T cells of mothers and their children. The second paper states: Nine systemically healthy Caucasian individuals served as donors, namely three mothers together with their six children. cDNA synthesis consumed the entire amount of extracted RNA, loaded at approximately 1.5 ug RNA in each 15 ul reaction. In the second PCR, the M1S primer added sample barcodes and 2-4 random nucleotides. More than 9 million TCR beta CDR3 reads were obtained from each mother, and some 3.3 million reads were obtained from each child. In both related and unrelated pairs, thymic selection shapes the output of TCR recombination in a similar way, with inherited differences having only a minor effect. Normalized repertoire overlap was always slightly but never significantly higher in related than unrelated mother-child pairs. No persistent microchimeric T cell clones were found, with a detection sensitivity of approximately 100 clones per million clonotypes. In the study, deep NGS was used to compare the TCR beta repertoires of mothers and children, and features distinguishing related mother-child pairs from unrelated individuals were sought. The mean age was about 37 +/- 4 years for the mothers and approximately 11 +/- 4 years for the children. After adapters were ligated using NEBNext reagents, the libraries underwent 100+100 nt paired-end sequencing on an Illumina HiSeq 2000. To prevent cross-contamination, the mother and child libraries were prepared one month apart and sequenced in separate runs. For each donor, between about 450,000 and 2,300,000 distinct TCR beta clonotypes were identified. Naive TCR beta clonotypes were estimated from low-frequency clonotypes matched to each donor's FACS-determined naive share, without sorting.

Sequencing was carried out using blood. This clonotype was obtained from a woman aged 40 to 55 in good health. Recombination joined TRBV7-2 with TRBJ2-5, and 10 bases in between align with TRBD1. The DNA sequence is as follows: TGTGCCAGCAGCCGTGGGGACAGGGGCCAAGAGACCCAGTACTTC. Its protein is CASSRGDRGQETQYF.